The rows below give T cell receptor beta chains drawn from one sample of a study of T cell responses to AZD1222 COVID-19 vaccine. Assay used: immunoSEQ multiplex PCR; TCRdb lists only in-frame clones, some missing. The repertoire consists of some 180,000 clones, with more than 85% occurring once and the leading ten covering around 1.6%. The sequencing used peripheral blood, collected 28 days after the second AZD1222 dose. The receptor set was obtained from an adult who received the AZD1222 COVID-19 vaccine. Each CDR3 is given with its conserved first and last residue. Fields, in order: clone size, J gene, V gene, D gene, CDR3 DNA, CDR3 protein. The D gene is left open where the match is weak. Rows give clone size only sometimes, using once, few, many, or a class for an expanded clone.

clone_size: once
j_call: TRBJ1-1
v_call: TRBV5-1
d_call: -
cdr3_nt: TGCGCCAGCAGCTTACTCAGGGTGGGCACTGAAGCTTTCTTT
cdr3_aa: CASSLLRVGTEAFF

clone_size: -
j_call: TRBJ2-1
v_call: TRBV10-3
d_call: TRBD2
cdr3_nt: TGTGCCATCAGTGTGGGGCTAGCGGGAGGGCCGGGTAATGAGCAGTTCTTC
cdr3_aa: CAISVGLAGGPGNEQFF

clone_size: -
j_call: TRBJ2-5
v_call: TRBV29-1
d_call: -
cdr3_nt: TGCAGCGTTGCTTGGGACCGACTCACCCAAGAGACCCAGTACTTC
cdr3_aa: CSVAWDRLTQETQYF

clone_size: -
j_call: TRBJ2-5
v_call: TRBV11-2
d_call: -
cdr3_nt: TGTGCCAGCAGCTTTTGGGACACAAGGGAGACCCAGTACTTC
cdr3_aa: CASSFWDTRETQYF

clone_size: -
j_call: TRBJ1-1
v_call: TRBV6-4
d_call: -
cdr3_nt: TGTGCCAGCAGTGACTCGTTTCACGGGGCTGAAGCTTTCTTT
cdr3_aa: CASSDSFHGAEAFF

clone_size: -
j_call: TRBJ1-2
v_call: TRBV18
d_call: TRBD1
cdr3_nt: TGTGCCAGCTCACCACGACAGGGGGCAGACCCCTATGGCTACACCTTC
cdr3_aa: CASSPRQGADPYGYTF

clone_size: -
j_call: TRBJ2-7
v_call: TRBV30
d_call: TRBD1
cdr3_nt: TGTGCCTGGAGTGTGGGGACAGGGCCGTACGAGCAGTACTTC
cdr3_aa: CAWSVGTGPYEQYF

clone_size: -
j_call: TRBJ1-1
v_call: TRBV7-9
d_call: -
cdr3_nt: TGTGCCAGCCCAATGAACACTGAAGCTTTCTTT
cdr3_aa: CASPMNTEAFF

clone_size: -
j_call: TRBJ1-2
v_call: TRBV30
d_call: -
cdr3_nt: TGTGCCTGGAAGACAGATGGCTACACCTTC
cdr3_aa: CAWKTDGYTF

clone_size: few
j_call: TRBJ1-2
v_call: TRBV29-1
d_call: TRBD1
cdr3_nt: TGCAGCGTTGAAGATCGGGTCGGAACAGGGGGTAGCTATGGCTACACCTTC
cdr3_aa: CSVEDRVGTGGSYGYTF

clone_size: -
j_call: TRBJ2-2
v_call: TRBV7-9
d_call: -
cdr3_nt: TGTGCCAGCAGCTTAGTGGGGACGAGTACCGGGGAGCTGTTTTTT
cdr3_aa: CASSLVGTSTGELFF

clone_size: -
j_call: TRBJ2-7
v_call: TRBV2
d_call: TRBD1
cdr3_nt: TGTGCCAGCAGAAGGGACAGGGGGGTGTACGAGCAGTACTTC
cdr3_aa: CASRRDRGVYEQYF

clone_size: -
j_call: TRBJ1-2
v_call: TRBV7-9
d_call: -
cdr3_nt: TGTGCCAGCAGCACTACCCAGGGGAATGGCTACACCTTC
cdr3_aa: CASSTTQGNGYTF

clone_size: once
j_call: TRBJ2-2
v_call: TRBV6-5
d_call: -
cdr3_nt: TGTGCCAGCAGTTACAGTCCATTCGCGAACACCGGGGAGCTGTTTTTT
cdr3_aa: CASSYSPFANTGELFF

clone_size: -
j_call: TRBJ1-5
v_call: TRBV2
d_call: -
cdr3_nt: TGTGCCAGCAGTGTAGGCGGGAACAATCAGCCCCAGCATTTT
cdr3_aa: CASSVGGNNQPQHF

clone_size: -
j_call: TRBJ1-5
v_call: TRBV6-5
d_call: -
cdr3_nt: TGTGCCAGCAAACCCACACGGGGGGCCGATCAGCCCCAGCATTTT
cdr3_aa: CASKPTRGADQPQHF

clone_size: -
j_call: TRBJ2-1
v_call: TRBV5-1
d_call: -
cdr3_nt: TGCGCCAGCAGCTTGAACCCTCGGAGCTCCTACAATGAGCAGTTCTTC
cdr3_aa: CASSLNPRSSYNEQFF

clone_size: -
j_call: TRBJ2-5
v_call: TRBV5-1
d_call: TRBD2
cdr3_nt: TGCGCCAGCAGCCCTGCGGGACTAGCGACTCAAGAGACCCAGTACTTC
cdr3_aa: CASSPAGLATQETQYF

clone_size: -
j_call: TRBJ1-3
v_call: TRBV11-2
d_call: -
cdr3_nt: TGTGCCAGCAGCTTCTCAGGGTCTGGAAACACCATATATTTT
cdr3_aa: CASSFSGSGNTIYF

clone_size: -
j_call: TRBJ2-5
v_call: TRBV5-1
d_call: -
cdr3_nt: TGCGCCAGCAGCCGTTCCGGGGACCCCGAGACCCAGTACTTC
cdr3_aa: CASSRSGDPETQYF

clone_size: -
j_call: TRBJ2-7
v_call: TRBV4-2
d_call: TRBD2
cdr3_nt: TGTGCCAGCAGCCATGATCTTGGACTAGCGAGGGACTACGAGCAGTACTTC
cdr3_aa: CASSHDLGLARDYEQYF

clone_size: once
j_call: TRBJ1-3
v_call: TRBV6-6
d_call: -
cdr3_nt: TGTGCCAGCAGTTACTTAGTTGGAAACACCATATATTTT
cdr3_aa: CASSYLVGNTIYF

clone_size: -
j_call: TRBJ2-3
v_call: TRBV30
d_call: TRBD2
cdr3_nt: TGTGCCTGGAGTGTAACCCGGACTAGCGGGGGGGACACAGATACGCAGTATTTT
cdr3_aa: CAWSVTRTSGGDTDTQYF

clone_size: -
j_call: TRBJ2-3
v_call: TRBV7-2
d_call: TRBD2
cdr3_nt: TGTGCCAGCAGCAAATTAGCGGGGGTCGGGTATTTT
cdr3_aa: CASSKLAGVGYF

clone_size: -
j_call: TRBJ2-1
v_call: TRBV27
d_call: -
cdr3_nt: TGTGCCAGCAGTGCCATCCGGGCCTACAATGAGCAGTTCTTC
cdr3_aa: CASSAIRAYNEQFF

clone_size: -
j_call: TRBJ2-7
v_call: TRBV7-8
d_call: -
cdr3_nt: TGTGCCAGCAGCCAGGAGGGGCCCGAGAAGTACTTC
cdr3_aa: CASSQEGPEKYF

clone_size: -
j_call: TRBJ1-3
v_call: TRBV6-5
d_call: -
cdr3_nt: TGTGCCAGCAGTTACTCCGGGGGCCTCTCTGGAAACACCATATATTTT
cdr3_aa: CASSYSGGLSGNTIYF

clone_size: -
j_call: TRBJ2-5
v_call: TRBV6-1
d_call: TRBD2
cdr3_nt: TGTGCCAGCAGTGAGGGGGGACTAGGCAAACAAGAGACCCAGTACTTC
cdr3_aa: CASSEGGLGKQETQYF

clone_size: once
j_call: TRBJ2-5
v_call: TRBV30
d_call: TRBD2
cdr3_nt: TGTGCCCAAGGACTAGCGGGAATTCCTGGCCAAGAGACCCAGTACTTC
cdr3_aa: CAQGLAGIPGQETQYF

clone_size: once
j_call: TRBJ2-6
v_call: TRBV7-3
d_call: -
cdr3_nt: TGTGCCAGCAGCTTCCGCCCACGGGGTAGCTCTGGGGCCAACGTCCTGACTTTC
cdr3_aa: CASSFRPRGSSGANVLTF

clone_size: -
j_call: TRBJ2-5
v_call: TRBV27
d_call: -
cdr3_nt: TGTGCCAGCAGCCGGGCCTACCAAGAGACCCAGTACTTC
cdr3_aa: CASSRAYQETQYF

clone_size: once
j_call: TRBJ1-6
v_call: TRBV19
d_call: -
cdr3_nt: TGTGCCAGTAGTATGGCTGCAGGGAGCTCCTATAATTCACCCCTCCACTTT
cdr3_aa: CASSMAAGSSYNSPLHF

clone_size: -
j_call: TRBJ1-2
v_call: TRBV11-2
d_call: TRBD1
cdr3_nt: TGTGCCAGCAGCTTATACCGCGGGACAGGGGTCTATGGCTACACCTTC
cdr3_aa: CASSLYRGTGVYGYTF

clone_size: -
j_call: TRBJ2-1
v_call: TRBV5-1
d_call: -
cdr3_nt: TGCGCCAGCAGCTTGGAAGCGGGGACACACAATGAGCAGTTCTTC
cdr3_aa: CASSLEAGTHNEQFF

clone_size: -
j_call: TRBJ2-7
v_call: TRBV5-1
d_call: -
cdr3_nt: TGCGCCAGCAGCTTGTCGGACTACGAGCAGTACTTC
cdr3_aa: CASSLSDYEQYF

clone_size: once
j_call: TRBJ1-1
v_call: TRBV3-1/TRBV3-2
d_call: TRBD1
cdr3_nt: TGTGCCAGCAGCCAAAGACAGGGGGGGACTGAAGCTTTCTTT
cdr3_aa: CASSQRQGGTEAFF

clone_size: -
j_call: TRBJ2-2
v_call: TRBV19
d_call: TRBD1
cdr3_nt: TGTGCCAGTAGTATATACGGGACAGGGGAAAACACCGGGGAGCTGTTTTTT
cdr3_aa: CASSIYGTGENTGELFF

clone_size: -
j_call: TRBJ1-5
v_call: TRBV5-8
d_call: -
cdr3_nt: TGTGCCAGCAGCCATTACAGGGCCTATCAGCCCCAGCATTTT
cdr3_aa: CASSHYRAYQPQHF

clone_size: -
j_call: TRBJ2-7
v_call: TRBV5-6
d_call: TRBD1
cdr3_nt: TGTGCCAGCAGCTCGGACAGGGGGTTCCTCTACGAGCAGTACTTC
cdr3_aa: CASSSDRGFLYEQYF

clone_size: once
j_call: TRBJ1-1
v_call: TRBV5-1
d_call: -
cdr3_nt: TGCGCCAGCAGCTTGGATTCGTCGGGTCGGGTGAACACTGAAGCTTTCTTT
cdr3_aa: CASSLDSSGRVNTEAFF

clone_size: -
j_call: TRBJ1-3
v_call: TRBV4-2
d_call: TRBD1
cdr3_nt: TGTGCCAGCAGCTCGACAGGGTGGACTGGAAACACCATATATTTT
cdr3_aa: CASSSTGWTGNTIYF

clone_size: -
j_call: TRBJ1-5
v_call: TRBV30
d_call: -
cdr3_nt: TGTGCCTGGAGTGTACGGGGGCGCGGGGTCCCAATCACGCATTTT
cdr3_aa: CAWSVRGRGVPITHF

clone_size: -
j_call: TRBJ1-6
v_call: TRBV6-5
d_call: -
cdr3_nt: TGTGCCAGCAGTTACGGAAGTCGGAATTTTTCACCCCTCCACTTT
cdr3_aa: CASSYGSRNFSPLHF

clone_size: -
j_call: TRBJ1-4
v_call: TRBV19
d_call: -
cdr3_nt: TGTGCCAGCAACCGCCCCCTCCCGGGTGAAAAACTGTTTTTT
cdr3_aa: CASNRPLPGEKLFF

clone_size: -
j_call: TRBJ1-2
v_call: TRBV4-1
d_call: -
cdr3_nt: TGCGCCAGCAGCCAAGATTATTGGGTGGACTATGGCTACACCTTC
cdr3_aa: CASSQDYWVDYGYTF

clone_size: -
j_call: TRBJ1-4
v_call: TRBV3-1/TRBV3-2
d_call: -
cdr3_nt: TGTGCCAGCAGCCAAGATCCTCTATGGAGGACAACTAATGAAAAACTGTTTTTT
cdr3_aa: CASSQDPLWRTTNEKLFF

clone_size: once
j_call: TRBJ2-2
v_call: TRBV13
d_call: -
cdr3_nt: TGTGCCAGCAGCGGAGGGGATACCGGGGAGCTGTTTTTT
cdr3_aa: CASSGGDTGELFF

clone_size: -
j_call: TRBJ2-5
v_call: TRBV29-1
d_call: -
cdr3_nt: TGCAGCGTTGAAGATCACAGAAGGGGTGGAGAGACCCAGTACTTC
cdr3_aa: CSVEDHRRGGETQYF

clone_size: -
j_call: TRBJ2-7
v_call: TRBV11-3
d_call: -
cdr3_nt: TGTGCCAGCAGCTTAGGGTCAGGGGACTACGAGCAGTACTTC
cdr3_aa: CASSLGSGDYEQYF

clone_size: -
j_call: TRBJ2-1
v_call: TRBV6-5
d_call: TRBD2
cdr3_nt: TGTGCCAGCAGTTACGTTTCGGGGGGTAGCAATGAGCAGTTCTTC
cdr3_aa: CASSYVSGGSNEQFF

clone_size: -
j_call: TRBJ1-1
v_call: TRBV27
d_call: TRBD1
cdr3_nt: TGTGCCAGCATCAAACAGGGGAGTAGGAACACTGAAGCTTTCTTT
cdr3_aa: CASIKQGSRNTEAFF

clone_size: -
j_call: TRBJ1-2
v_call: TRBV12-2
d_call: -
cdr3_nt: TGTGCAAGTCGCTTATTTAGGCGGCAGTGGGGCTACACCTTC
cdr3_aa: CASRLFRRQWGYTF

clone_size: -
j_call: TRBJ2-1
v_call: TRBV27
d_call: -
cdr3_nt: TGTGCCAGCAGGTCCTTAGGTGCAGGCTACAATGAGCAGTTCTTC
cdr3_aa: CASRSLGAGYNEQFF